This TCR beta chain was sequenced in a study of neurological immune-mediated disorders. This clonotype has only a few counts. The target antigen is unknown. Unsorted libraries were derived from 2 million PBMCs stored at -80 C. TCRdb passed the 5' RACE reads through MiXCR, listing each CDR3 protein once. The top ten clones hold 2% to 2.5% of a sample with approximately 26,000 distinct CDR3 sequences, 2% to 2.5% of them seen once. With 2 bases removed from V and 8 bases from J, the gap between germline ends came to 14 bases. The CDR3 covers 14 residues. The V gene's germline CDR1 is SGDLS and CDR2 YYNGEE. The study's findings and limits: The absence of shared CDR3 amino acid sequences among expanded clones across subjects suggests private repertoires in all groups. In HTLV-1-associated myelopathy, TCR clonal expansion was greatest, and in multiple sclerosis it was least, below healthy controls. The study phylogenetically grouped the repertoires of 18 of 34 multiple sclerosis patients into one related-CDR3 cluster, a possible signature.

The sample consisted of PBMCs. The chain employs TRBV9 and TRBJ2-1, with D unresolved. The receptor was isolated from a woman in her forties or fifties with multiple sclerosis. CDR3 in DNA: TGTGCCAGCAGCGTCACGCCGTACACGGATGAGCAGTTCTTC. This sequence encodes CASSVTPYTDEQFF. Filled out from reference TRBV9 and TRBJ2-1, the complete variable domain reads DSGVTQTPKHLITATGQRVTLRCSPRSGDLSVYWYQQSLDQGLQFLIQYYNGEERAKGNILERFSAQQFPDLHSELNLSSLELGDSALYFCASSVTPYTDEQFFGPGTRLTVL.